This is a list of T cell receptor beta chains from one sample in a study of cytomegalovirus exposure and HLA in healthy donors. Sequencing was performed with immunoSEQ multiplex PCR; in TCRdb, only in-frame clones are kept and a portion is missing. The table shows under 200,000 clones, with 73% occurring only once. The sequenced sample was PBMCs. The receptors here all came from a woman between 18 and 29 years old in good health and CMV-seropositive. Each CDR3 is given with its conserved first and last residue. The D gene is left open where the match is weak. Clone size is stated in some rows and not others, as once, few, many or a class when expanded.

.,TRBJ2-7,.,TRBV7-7,TGTGCTAGCAGCCCCGGTGAGGAGTACGAGCAGTACTTC,CASSPGEEYEQYF
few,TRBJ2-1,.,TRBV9,TGTGCCAGCAGCTCGCCATACAACAGCAATGAGCAGTTCTTC,CASSSPYNSNEQFF
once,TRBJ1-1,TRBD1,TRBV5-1,TGCGCCAGCAGCCCCTGGACAGGGGGAGGGTACACTGAAGCTTTCTTT,CASSPWTGGGYTEAFF
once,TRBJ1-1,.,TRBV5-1,TGCGCCAGCAGCCCGTCGGGGAGTTGGAACACTGAAGCTTTCTTT,CASSPSGSWNTEAFF
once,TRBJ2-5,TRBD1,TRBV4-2,TGTGCCAGCAGCCAAGAAGGGACAGGGGGCGTGGAGACCCAGTACTTC,CASSQEGTGGVETQYF
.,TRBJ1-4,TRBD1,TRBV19,TGTGCCAGTAGCCGTGGACAGGGGAGTTTATCTGAAAAACTGTTTTTT,CASSRGQGSLSEKLFF
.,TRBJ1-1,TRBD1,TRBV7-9,TGTGCCAGCAGATCCACAGGGGCCACTGAAGCTTTCTTT,CASRSTGATEAFF
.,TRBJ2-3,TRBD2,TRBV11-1,TGTGCCAGCAGCCCACGGACTAGCGGATGGGGCACAGATACGCAGTATTTT,CASSPRTSGWGTDTQYF
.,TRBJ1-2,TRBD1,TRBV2,TGTGCCAGCAGTGCTACAGGGGCAATGGGTCGCGGCTACACCTTC,CASSATGAMGRGYTF
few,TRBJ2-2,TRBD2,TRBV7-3,TGTGCCAGCAGCGGGGGGGAGACCAACACCGGGGAGCTGTTTTTT,CASSGGETNTGELFF
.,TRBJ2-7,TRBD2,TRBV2,TGTGCCAGCAGGGGGGGACTATACGAGCAGTACTTC,CASRGGLYEQYF
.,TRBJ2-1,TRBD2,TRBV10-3,TGTGCCATCAGGGGACTAGACTACAATGAGCAGTTCTTC,CAIRGLDYNEQFF
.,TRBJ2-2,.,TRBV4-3,TGCGCCAGCAGCCAAGATAGGAGGGGGGGAGAGGGCGGGGAGCTGTTTTTT,CASSQDRRGGEGGELFF
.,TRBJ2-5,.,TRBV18,TGTGCCAGCTCACCGTCTAACGCGGGGTTCATCGAGACCCAGTACTTC,CASSPSNAGFIETQYF
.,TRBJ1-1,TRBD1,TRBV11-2,TGTGCCAGCAGCTTAGTGACAGGGTGGGGCACTGAAGCTTTCTTT,CASSLVTGWGTEAFF
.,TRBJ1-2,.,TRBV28,TGTGCCAGCAGTTTAGCAGGTGGCTATGGCTACACCTTC,CASSLAGGYGYTF
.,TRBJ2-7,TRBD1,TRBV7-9,TGTTCCAGCGGACTCGACAGGGGGTACTACGAGCAGTACTTC,CSSGLDRGYYEQYF
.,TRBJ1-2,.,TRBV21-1,TGTGCCAGCAGCTATACCGGGACAAGTTCCTATGGCTACACCTTC,CASSYTGTSSYGYTF
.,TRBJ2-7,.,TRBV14,TGTGCCAGCAGCCAAGTTATTAACGAGCAGTACTTC,CASSQVINEQYF
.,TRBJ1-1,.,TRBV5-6,TGTGCCAGCAGCTTTGGTCCGGGACTTGAAGCTTTCTTT,CASSFGPGLEAFF
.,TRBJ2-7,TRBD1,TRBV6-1,TGTGCCAGCAGTGGGAACAGGGGGCCCAACTACGAGCAGTACTTC,CASSGNRGPNYEQYF
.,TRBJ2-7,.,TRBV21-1,TGTGCCAGCAGCAAGGGCAGAAGGGGCTTAAAGGCCTACGAGCAGTACTTC,CASSKGRRGLKAYEQYF
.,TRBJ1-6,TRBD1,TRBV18,TGTGCCAGCTCACCAAGTGACAGGGATGCACCCCTCCACTTT,CASSPSDRDAPLHF
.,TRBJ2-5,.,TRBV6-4,TGTGCCAGCAGCTCACCGGCGGGGGCCTGGGAAGAGACCCAGTACTTC,CASSSPAGAWEETQYF
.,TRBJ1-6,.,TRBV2,TGTGCCAGCATGGAGGGGCAGGCAACCGGTCCCCTCCACTTT,CASMEGQATGPLHF
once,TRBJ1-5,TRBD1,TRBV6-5,TGTGCCAGCAGGGGACTCCGGGACAGGTCATCGCCCCAGCATTTT,CASRGLRDRSSPQHF
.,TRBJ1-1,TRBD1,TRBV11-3,TGTGCCAGCAGCCCGGGACAGCAAAACACTGAAGCTTTCTTT,CASSPGQQNTEAFF
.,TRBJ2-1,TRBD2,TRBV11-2,TGTGCCAGCAGCTCAACTAGCGGGGGGCTCTTGATCTTC,CASSSTSGGLLIF
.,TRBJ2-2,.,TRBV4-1,TGCGCCAGCAGCCAAACAGGGAACACCGGGGAGCTGTTTTTT,CASSQTGNTGELFF
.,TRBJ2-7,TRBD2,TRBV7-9,TGTGCCAGCAGCTTAGCGCGGGGACTAGCGGGGGGATACGAGCAGTACTTC,CASSLARGLAGGYEQYF
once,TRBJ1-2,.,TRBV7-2,TGTGCCAGCAGCCTGGGGGGGACCACTAACTATGGCTACACCTTC,CASSLGGTTNYGYTF
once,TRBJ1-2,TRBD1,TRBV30,TGTGCCTGGAGTCCGGGACAGGGCGGCTATGGCTACACCTTC,CAWSPGQGGYGYTF
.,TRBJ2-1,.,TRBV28,TGTGCCAGCAGTTACTTCTCGGCCTACAATGAGCAGTTCTTC,CASSYFSAYNEQFF
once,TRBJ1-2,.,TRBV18,TGTGCCAGCTCACCAGGTACGGAGGGCTACACCTTC,CASSPGTEGYTF
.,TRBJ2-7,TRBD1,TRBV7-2,TGTGCCAGCAGCTTGACAGGGGGCATGGGAGAGCAGTACTTC,CASSLTGGMGEQYF
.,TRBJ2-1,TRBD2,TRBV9,TGTGCCAGCAGCGTAGGAGGTAGCGGGGAACTCCTTGACAATGAGCAGTTCTTC,CASSVGGSGELLDNEQFF
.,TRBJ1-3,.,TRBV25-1,TGTGCCAGCAGTGATGGCGGCTCTGGAAACACCATATATTTT,CASSDGGSGNTIYF
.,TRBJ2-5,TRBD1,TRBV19,TGTGCCAGTAGTGCGATTGTTTTTAGGACAGGGCAAGAGACCCAGTACTTC,CASSAIVFRTGQETQYF
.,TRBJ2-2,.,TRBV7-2,TGTGCCAGCAGCCTCTACAGTCAAAGGGGCACCGGGGAGCTGTTTTTT,CASSLYSQRGTGELFF
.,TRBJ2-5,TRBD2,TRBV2,TGTGCCAGCAGAAGGCTAGCGGGGGGAGAGACCCAGTACTTC,CASRRLAGGETQYF
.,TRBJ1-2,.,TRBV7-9,TGTTCCAGCAACGGGGAGGGGGGGCCCTCATATGGCTACACCTTC,CSSNGEGGPSYGYTF
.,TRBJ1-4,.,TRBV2,TGTGCCAGCGCAAACTCCAGGGGCCCCAATGAAAAACTGTTTTTT,CASANSRGPNEKLFF
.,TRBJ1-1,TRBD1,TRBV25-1,TGTGCCAGCAGTGCAACCCAGGGGGGGAACACTGAAGCTTTCTTT,CASSATQGGNTEAFF
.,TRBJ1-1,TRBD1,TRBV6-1,TGTGCCAGCAGTGCCGACAGGGGGGACACTGAAGCTTTCTTT,CASSADRGDTEAFF
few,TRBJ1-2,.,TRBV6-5,TGTGCCAGCACTCGGAGGGGATCTTCCCACTATGGCTACACCTTC,CASTRRGSSHYGYTF
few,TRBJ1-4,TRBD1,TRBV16,TGTGCCAGCAGCCAATCAGGGACAGGCACTGAAAAACTGTTTTTT,CASSQSGTGTEKLFF
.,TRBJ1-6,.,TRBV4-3,TGCGCCAGCAGCCAAGATTTTGGGGGCGACTATAATTCACCCCTCCACTTT,CASSQDFGGDYNSPLHF
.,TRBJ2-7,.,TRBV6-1,TGTGCCAGCAGGGACAGTTCCTACGAGCAGTACTTC,CASRDSSYEQYF
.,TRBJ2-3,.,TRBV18,TGTGCCAGCTCAATAGTGGCAGGTTCCACAGATACGCAGTATTTT,CASSIVAGSTDTQYF
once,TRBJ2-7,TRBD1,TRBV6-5,TGTGCCAGCAAGCCGGGACAGGGAAGCTACGAGCAGTACTTC,CASKPGQGSYEQYF
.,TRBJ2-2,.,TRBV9,TGTGCCAGCAGCAGGGGGGGACCAAGCTCCGGGGAGCTGTTTTTT,CASSRGGPSSGELFF
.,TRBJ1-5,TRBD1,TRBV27,TGTGCCAGCAGTTTATCTCGGACAGGCCATCAGCCCCAGCATTTT,CASSLSRTGHQPQHF
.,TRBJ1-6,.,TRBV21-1,TGTGCCAGCAGCAAAGGGAGGGGGCGCAGAAATTCACCCCTCCACTTT,CASSKGRGRRNSPLHF
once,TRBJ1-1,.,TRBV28,TGTGCCAGCAGTTTAAGGGGACTTGAAGCTTTCTTT,CASSLRGLEAFF
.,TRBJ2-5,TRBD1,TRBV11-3,TGTGCCAGCAGCCTCAGGGGGGAGACCCAGTACTTC,CASSLRGETQYF
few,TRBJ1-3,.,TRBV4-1,TGCGCCAGCAGCCAAGATCGAGTAAACACCATATATTTT,CASSQDRVNTIYF
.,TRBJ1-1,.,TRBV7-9,TGTGCCAGCAGCTTTCGGGTTGACACTGAAGCTTTCTTT,CASSFRVDTEAFF
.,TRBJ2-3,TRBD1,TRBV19,TGTGCCAATAGAGACAGGGAGAGAACAGATACGCAGTATTTT,CANRDRERTDTQYF
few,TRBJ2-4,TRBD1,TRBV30,TGTGCCTGGAGACAGGGGGCTCAAAACATTCAGTACTTC,CAWRQGAQNIQYF
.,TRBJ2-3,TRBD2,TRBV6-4,TGTGCCAGCAGTGACGAGGCGGGGGGGCCAGATACGCAGTATTTT,CASSDEAGGPDTQYF